The rows below give T cell receptor beta chains drawn from one sample of a study of OX40 agonist ivuxolimab in advanced cancers. The table came from immunoSEQ multiplex PCR; TCRdb's copy has only in-frame clones and leaves some out. The sample has over 45,000 clones, more than 80% seen once. The sequences come from CD4+ or CD8+ T cells sorted from blood, collected in a trial of the OX40 agonist ivuxolimab. The receptors shown here come from an adult with an advanced solid tumor such as melanoma, head and neck, liver or kidney cancer. Both conserved end residues are part of each CDR3. A D gene is named only where the DNA matches it firmly. Rows may omit the clone size; those that give it use once, few, many or a size class.

clone_size,j_call,v_call,d_call,cdr3_nt,cdr3_aa
NA,TRBJ2-3,TRBV6-4,TRBD1,TGTGCCAGCAGAAAGTACGGGACAGCTGTCTATGGGGTCACAGATACGCAGTATTTT,CASRKYGTAVYGVTDTQYF
NA,TRBJ1-2,TRBV19,NA,TGTGCCAGTAAGACAGGCGGAGCTTCCTATGGCTACACCTTC,CASKTGGASYGYTF
NA,TRBJ1-6,TRBV5-1,NA,TGCGCCAGCAGCTTGGGCCACGCAAGCTCCTATAATTCACCCCTCCACTTT,CASSLGHASSYNSPLHF
NA,TRBJ2-5,TRBV30,NA,TGTGCCTGGAGTATCGGAGGCGACCAAGAGACCCAGTACTTC,CAWSIGGDQETQYF
NA,TRBJ1-4,TRBV29-1,TRBD1,TGCAGCGTCCGGGACAGGGATTTGGGACTGTTTTTT,CSVRDRDLGLFF
NA,TRBJ2-5,TRBV14,TRBD2,TGTGCCAGCAGCCAAGAAAGCGGGGATGGGGAGACCCAGTACTTC,CASSQESGDGETQYF
few,TRBJ2-6,TRBV19,NA,TGTGCCAGTAGTCGAACGGGGACGCTATATTCTGGGGCCAACGTCCTGACTTTC,CASSRTGTLYSGANVLTF
NA,TRBJ1-4,TRBV5-1,NA,TGCGCCAGCAGCTTGGGGTCGGGTATAGCTAATGAAAAACTGTTTTTT,CASSLGSGIANEKLFF
once,TRBJ2-7,TRBV19,NA,TGTGCCAGTAGTATAGCCGCGGGACCCTACGAGCAGTACTTC,CASSIAAGPYEQYF
once,TRBJ1-6,TRBV6-1,TRBD1,TGTGCCAGCAGTGTCGCGGACAGGGTCTCACCCCTCCACTTT,CASSVADRVSPLHF
NA,TRBJ1-6,TRBV2,TRBD1,TGTGCCAGCAGTGCTACAGACAGGGCCAATTCACCCCTCCACTTT,CASSATDRANSPLHF
once,TRBJ1-5,TRBV30,NA,TGTGCCTGGAGTGACCCCGGCAGATTCAATCAGCCCCAGCATTTT,CAWSDPGRFNQPQHF
NA,TRBJ2-7,TRBV5-6,NA,TGTGCCAGCAGCTTCGAAGCCTACGAGCAGTACTTC,CASSFEAYEQYF
NA,TRBJ1-4,TRBV7-9,NA,TGTGCCAGCAGCCCCGGGACGGAGCAAAAACTGTTTTTT,CASSPGTEQKLFF
NA,TRBJ2-4,TRBV30,NA,TGTGCCTGGAGTGTTAAGGGGGTTGACATTCAGTACTTC,CAWSVKGVDIQYF
NA,TRBJ2-5,TRBV5-1,TRBD2,TGCGCCAGCAGCTTGGTGGTAGCGGGGCAAGAGACCCAGTACTTC,CASSLVVAGQETQYF
NA,TRBJ2-5,TRBV9,NA,TGTGCCAGCAGCGTAGCTGATTACGGGACCGCTGTCCAAGAGACCCAGTACTTC,CASSVADYGTAVQETQYF
NA,TRBJ2-3,TRBV30,TRBD2,TGTGCCTGGACCGGATCGGGGGGGGTCGGTGATACGCAGTATTTT,CAWTGSGGVGDTQYF
NA,TRBJ1-1,TRBV5-1,TRBD1,TGTGCCAGCAGCTCAGGGGGGGCTTCTATCTTT,CASSSGGASIF
few,TRBJ1-4,TRBV5-4,NA,TGTGCCAGCAGTTCCGGGACCGGGAGAGGGTCAGATGAAAAACTGTTTTTT,CASSSGTGRGSDEKLFF
NA,TRBJ2-3,TRBV20-1,NA,TGCAGTGCCCAAAGGTCAGATACGCAGTATTTT,CSAQRSDTQYF
NA,TRBJ2-4,TRBV5-5,NA,TGTGCCAGCAGCTTCCTGGGACGGAGTTTAGCCAAAAACATTCAGTACTTC,CASSFLGRSLAKNIQYF
NA,TRBJ2-4,TRBV10-2,TRBD2,TGCGCCAGCAGTGATGGTAGCGGGGCTGGTTCAGGCATTCAGTACTTC,CASSDGSGAGSGIQYF
once,TRBJ2-2,TRBV5-8,TRBD2,TGTGCCAGCAGCCCGGGGGGACTAGCCCACACCGGGGAGCTGTTTTTT,CASSPGGLAHTGELFF
NA,TRBJ2-5,TRBV13,NA,TGTGCCAGCAGCCCCCTCCAAGAGACCCAGTACTTC,CASSPLQETQYF
NA,TRBJ1-6,TRBV21-1,NA,TGTGCCAGCATTCCCGGGACCTGGGGGACACACTTATGGGTATCCTATAATTCACCCCTCCACTTT,CASIPGTWGTHLWVSYNSPLHF
NA,TRBJ1-5,TRBV18,NA,TGTGCCAGCTCACCGGGAGACCAGCCCCAGCATTTT,CASSPGDQPQHF
NA,TRBJ2-7,TRBV10-3,NA,TGTGCCATCAGTGAGTCGGTCCGACTCTACGAGCAGTACTTC,CAISESVRLYEQYF
NA,TRBJ2-7,TRBV21-1,NA,TGTGCCAGCAGCAACTCCCGACAGGGGATCTTCGGCTACGAGCAGTACTTC,CASSNSRQGIFGYEQYF
NA,TRBJ2-3,TRBV18,NA,TGTGTCAGCTCACCACAAGGGGGCACAGATACGCAGTATTTT,CVSSPQGGTDTQYF
NA,TRBJ1-1,TRBV5-1,TRBD1,TGCGCCAGCAGCTTACAAACCGGGACAGGGGGTTTCAACACTGAAGCTTTCTTT,CASSLQTGTGGFNTEAFF
few,TRBJ2-7,TRBV7-9,TRBD1,TGTGCCAGCAAAGCCAGGACAGGGACCTACGAGCAGTACTTC,CASKARTGTYEQYF
NA,TRBJ1-4,TRBV6-1,TRBD1,TGTGCCAGCAGTGAAGTAAGGACAGGGCCTGAAAAACTGTTTTTT,CASSEVRTGPEKLFF
NA,TRBJ1-4,TRBV6-5,TRBD1,TGTGCCAGCAGCCACAGGGGGGAAACCAATGAAAAACTGTTTTTT,CASSHRGETNEKLFF
once,TRBJ1-2,TRBV10-3,TRBD1,TGTGCCATCAGCTTGACAGGGAACTATGGCTACACCTTC,CAISLTGNYGYTF
NA,TRBJ1-2,TRBV18,TRBD1,TGTGCCAGCTCACCACAGGGACAGGCAGTGGGCTACACCTTC,CASSPQGQAVGYTF
NA,TRBJ1-5,TRBV6-5,NA,TGTGCCAGCGGACAGAGCAATCAGCCCCAGCATTTT,CASGQSNQPQHF
NA,TRBJ2-2,TRBV7-6,NA,TGTGCCAGCAGCTTAGTGGTCGGGGCCACCGGGGAGCTGTTTTTT,CASSLVVGATGELFF
NA,TRBJ1-1,TRBV7-9,TRBD1,TGTGCCAGCAGCATCACAGGGGCGTCTGAAGCTTTCTTT,CASSITGASEAFF
NA,TRBJ2-5,TRBV7-2,NA,TGTGCCAGCAGCTTAGGTCGGGGGTCGGGGGAGACCCAGTACTTC,CASSLGRGSGETQYF
NA,TRBJ2-3,TRBV15,TRBD2,TGTGCCACCGCTACCCTAGCGGGGAGCACAGATACGCAGTATTTT,CATATLAGSTDTQYF
NA,TRBJ1-5,TRBV7-9,NA,TGTGCCAGCAGCTTACAAAATAGCAATCAGCCCCAGCATTTT,CASSLQNSNQPQHF
NA,TRBJ1-6,TRBV9,TRBD1,TGTGCCAGCAGCGTGAACAGGGGACCCTATAATTCACCCCTCCACTTT,CASSVNRGPYNSPLHF
NA,TRBJ1-5,TRBV18,TRBD1,TGTGCCAGCTCCGACAGGGAGGATCAGCCCCAGCATTTT,CASSDREDQPQHF
few,TRBJ2-7,TRBV12-5,NA,TGTGCTAGTGGCCCCCGGGGAGGCTCCTACGAGCAGTACTTC,CASGPRGGSYEQYF
NA,TRBJ2-2,TRBV18,TRBD2,TGTGCCAGCTCACAAAGACTAGCGGGGGCTGTAAGCACCGGGGAGCTGTTTTTT,CASSQRLAGAVSTGELFF
once,TRBJ2-1,TRBV21-1,NA,TGTGCCAGCACCCCAATCATCGGTACAGGCGTTGGTTCGAATAGCGGGGGAGCCCTTAATGAGCAGTTCTTC,CASTPIIGTGVGSNSGGALNEQFF
NA,TRBJ2-5,TRBV5-1,TRBD2,TGCGCCAGCAGCTTGGCTGGCGGGGGGGCAGGCGAGACCCAGTACTTC,CASSLAGGGAGETQYF